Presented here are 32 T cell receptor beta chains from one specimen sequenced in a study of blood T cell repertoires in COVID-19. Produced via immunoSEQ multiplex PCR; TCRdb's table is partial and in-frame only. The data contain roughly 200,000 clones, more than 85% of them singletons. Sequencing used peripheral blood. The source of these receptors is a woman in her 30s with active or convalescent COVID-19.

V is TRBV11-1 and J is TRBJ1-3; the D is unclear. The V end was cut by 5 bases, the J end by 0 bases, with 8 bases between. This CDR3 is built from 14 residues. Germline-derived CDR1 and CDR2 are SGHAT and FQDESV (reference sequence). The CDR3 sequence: CASSPYTSGNTIYF. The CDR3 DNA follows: TGTGCCAGCAGCCCTTACACCTCTGGAAACACCATATATTTT.

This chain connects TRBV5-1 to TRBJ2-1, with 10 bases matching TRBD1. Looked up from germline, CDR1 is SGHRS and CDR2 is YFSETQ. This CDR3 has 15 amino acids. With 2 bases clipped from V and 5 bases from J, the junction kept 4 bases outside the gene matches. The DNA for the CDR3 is TGCGCCAGCAGCTTAGACAGGGGGCGTAACAATGAGCAGTTCTTC. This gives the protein CASSLDRGRNNEQFF.

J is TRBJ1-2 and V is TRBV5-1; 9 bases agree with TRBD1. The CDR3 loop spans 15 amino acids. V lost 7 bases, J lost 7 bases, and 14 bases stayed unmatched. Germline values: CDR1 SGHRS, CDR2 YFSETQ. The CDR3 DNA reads TGCGCCAGCCAGCAGTTCACAGGGGGCGCGGGTGGCTACACCTTC. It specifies CASQQFTGGAGGYTF. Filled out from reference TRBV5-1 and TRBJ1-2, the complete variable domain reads KAGVTQTPRYLIKTRGQQVTLSCSPISGHRSVSWYQQTPGQGLQFLFEYFSETQRNKGNFPGRFSGRQFSNSRSEMNVSTLELGDSALYLCASQQFTGGAGGYTFGSGTRLTVV.

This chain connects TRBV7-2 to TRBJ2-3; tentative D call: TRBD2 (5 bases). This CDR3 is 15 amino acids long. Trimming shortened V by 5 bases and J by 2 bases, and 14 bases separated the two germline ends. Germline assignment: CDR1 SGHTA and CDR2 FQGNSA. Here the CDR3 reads CASSPQAGDTDTQYF. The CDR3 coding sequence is TGTGCCAGCAGCCCCCAGGCGGGTGACACAGATACGCAGTATTTT.

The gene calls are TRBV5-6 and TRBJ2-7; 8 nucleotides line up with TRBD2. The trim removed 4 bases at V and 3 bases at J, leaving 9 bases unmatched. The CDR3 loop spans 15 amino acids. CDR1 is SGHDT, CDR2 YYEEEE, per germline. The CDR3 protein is CASSTGGLAGYEQYF. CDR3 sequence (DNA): TGTGCCAGCAGCACCGGGGGGCTAGCGGGCTACGAGCAGTACTTC.

Here the CDR3 DNA reads TGCGCCAGCAGCCTGGAGGCGGGTTACAATGAGCAGTTCTTC. This codes for CASSLEAGYNEQFF. The V gene is TRBV5-1, the J gene TRBJ2-1; D is perhaps TRBD2 (5 bases). Germline values: CDR1 SGHRS, CDR2 YFSETQ. V dropped 4 bases and J dropped 4 bases, with 12 bases sitting between them. This CDR3 has 14 amino acids. The complete variable domain, with remaining parts taken from reference TRBV5-1 and TRBJ2-1, reads KAGVTQTPRYLIKTRGQQVTLSCSPISGHRSVSWYQQTPGQGLQFLFEYFSETQRNKGNFPGRFSGRQFSNSRSEMNVSTLELGDSALYLCASSLEAGYNEQFFGPGTRLTVL.

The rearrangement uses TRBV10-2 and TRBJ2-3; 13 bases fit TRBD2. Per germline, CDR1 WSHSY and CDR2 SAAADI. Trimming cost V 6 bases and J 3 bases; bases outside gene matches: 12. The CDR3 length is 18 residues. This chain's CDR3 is CASRVTSGGAVLTDTQYF. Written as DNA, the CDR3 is TGCGCCAGCAGGGTCACTAGCGGGGGGGCCGTTTTGACAGATACGCAGTATTTT.

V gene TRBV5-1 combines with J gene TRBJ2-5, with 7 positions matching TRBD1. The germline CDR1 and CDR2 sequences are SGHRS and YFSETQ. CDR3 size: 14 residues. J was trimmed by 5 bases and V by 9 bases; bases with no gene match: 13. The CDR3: CAIRRQGLSETQYF. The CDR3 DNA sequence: TGCGCCATCAGACGACAGGGCCTTTCGGAGACCCAGTACTTC.

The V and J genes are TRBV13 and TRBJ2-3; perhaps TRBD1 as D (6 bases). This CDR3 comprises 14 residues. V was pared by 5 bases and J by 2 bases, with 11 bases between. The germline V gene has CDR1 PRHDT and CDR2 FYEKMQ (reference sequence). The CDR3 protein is CASSLTGFTDTQYF. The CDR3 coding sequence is TGTGCCAGCAGCCTTACAGGGTTCACAGATACGCAGTATTTT. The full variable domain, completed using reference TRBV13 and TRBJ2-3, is AAGVIQSPRHLIKEKRETATLKCYPIPRHDTVYWYQQGPGQDPQFLISFYEKMQSDKGSIPDRFSAQQFSDYHSELNMSSLELGDSALYFCASSLTGFTDTQYFGPGTRLTVL.

The CDR3 protein is CASSSGTSGSYIYNEQFF. The CDR3 DNA reads as TGCGCCAGCAGTTCCGGGACTAGCGGGAGTTATATCTACAATGAGCAGTTCTTC. This sequence joins TRBV10-2 and TRBJ2-1; 14 positions agree with TRBD2. This CDR3 has 18 residues. In germline, CDR1 is WSHSY, CDR2 SAAADI. The V segment lost 5 bases and the J segment 3 bases; nucleotides outside the gene matches: 9.

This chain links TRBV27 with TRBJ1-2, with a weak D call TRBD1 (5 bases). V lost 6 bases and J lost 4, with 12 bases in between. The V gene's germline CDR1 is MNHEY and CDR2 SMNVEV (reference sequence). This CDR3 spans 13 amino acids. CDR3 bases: TGTGCCAGCAGCCCGGACATGAGCTATGGCTACACCTTC. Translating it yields CASSPDMSYGYTF.

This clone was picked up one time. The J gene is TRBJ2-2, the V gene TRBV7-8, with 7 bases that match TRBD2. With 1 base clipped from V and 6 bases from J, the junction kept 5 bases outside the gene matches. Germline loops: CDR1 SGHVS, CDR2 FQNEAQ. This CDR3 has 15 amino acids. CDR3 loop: CASSLDVGGAGELFF. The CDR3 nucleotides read TGTGCCAGCAGCTTAGACGTTGGGGGGGCCGGGGAGCTGTTTTTT.

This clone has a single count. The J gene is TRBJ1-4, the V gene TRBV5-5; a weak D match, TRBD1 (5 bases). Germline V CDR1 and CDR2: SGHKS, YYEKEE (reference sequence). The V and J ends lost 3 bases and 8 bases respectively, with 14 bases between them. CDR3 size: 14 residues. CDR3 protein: CASSSELGQEKLFF. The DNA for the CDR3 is TGTGCCAGCAGCTCCGAATTGGGGCAAGAAAAACTGTTTTTT.

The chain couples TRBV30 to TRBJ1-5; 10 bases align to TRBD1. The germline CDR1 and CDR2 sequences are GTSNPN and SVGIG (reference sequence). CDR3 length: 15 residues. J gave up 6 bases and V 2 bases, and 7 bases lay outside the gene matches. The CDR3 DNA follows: TGTGCCTGGAGTAAACGACAGGGGGCCGGTCAGCCCCAGCATTTT. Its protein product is CAWSKRQGAGQPQHF.

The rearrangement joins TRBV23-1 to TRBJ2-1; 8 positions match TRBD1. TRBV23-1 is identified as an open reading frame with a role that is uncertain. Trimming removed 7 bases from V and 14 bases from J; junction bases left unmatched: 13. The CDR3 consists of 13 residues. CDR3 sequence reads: CASTSTGEGEKFF. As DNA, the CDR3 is TGCGCCAGCACTTCGACAGGGGAAGGCGAGAAGTTCTTC.

The chain's CDR3 is CASTIRAGLTYEQYF. CDR3 DNA sequence: TGTGCCAGTACCATAAGGGCAGGGCTTACCTACGAGCAGTACTTC. This chain uses TRBV6-5 with TRBJ2-7; TRBD1 might be the D (5 bases). Trimming removed 9 bases from V and 2 bases from J, with 20 bases in between. This CDR3 contains 15 residues. Germline V gene sequence: CDR1 MNHEY, CDR2 SVGAGI.

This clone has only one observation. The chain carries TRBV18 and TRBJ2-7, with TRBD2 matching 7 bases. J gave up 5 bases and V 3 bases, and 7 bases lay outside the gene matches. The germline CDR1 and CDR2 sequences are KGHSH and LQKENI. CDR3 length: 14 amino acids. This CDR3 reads CASSPPTSQDEQYF. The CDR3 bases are TGTGCCAGCTCACCGCCGACTAGCCAAGACGAGCAGTACTTC.

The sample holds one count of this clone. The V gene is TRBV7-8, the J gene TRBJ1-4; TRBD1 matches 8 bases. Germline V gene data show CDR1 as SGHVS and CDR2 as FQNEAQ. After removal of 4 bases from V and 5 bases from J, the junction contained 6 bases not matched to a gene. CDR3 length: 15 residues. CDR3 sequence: CASSSGTGLNEKLFF. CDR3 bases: TGTGCCAGCAGCTCAGGGACAGGACTGAATGAAAAACTGTTTTTT. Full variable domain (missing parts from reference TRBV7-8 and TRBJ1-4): GAGVSQSPRYKVAKRGQDVALRCDPISGHVSLFWYQQALGQGPEFLTYFQNEAQLDKSGLPSDRFFAERPEGSVSTLKIQRTQQEDSAVYLCASSSGTGLNEKLFFGSGTQLSVL.

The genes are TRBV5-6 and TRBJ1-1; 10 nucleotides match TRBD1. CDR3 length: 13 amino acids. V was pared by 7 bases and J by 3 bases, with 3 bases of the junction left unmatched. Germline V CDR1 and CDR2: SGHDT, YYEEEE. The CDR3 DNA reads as TGTGCCAGCTTCGGGACAGGGGACACTGAAGCTTTCTTT. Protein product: CASFGTGDTEAFF.

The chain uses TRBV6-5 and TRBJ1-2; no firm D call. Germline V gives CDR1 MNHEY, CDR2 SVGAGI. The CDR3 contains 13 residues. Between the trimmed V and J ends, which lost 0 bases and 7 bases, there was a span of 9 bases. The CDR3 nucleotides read TGTGCCAGCAGTTACTCGGAGTTTTCTGGCTACACCTTC. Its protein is CASSYSEFSGYTF.

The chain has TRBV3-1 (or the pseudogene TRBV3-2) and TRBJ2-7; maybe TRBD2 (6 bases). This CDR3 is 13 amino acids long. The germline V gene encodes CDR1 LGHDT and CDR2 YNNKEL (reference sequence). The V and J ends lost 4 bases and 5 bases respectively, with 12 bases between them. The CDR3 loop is CASSPTSPNEQYF. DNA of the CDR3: TGTGCCAGCAGCCCGACTAGTCCCAACGAGCAGTACTTC.

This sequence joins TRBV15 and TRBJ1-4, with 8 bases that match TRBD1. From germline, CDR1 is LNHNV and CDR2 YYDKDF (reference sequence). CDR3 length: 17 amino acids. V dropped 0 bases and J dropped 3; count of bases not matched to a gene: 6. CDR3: CATSREDRVIANEKLFF. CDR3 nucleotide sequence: TGTGCCACCAGCAGAGAGGACAGGGTAATAGCTAATGAAAAACTGTTTTTT. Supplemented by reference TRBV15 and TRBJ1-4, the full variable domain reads DAMVIQNPRYQVTQFGKPVTLSCSQTLNHNVMYWYQQKSSQAPKLLFHYYDKDFNNEADTPDNFQSRRPNTSFCFLDIRSPGLGDTAMYLCATSREDRVIANEKLFFGSGTQLSVL.

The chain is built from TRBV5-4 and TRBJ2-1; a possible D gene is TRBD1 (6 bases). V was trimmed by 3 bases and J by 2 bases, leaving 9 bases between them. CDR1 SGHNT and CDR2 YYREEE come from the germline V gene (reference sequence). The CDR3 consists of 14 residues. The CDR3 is CASSYRDTYNEQFF. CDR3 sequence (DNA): TGTGCCAGCAGCTACCGGGACACCTACAATGAGCAGTTCTTC.

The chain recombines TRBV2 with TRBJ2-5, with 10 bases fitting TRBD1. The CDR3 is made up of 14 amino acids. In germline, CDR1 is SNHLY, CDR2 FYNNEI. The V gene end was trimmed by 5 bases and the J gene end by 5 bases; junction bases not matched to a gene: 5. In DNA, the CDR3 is TGTGCCAGCAGTTTCGACAGGGGGCAGGAGACCCAGTACTTC. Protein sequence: CASSFDRGQETQYF.

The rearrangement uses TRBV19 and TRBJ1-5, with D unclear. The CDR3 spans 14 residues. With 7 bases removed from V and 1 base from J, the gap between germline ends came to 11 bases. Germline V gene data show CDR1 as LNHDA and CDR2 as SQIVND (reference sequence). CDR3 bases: TGTGCCAGTACCCTACTAACGAGCAATCAGCCCCAGCATTTT. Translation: CASTLLTSNQPQHF.

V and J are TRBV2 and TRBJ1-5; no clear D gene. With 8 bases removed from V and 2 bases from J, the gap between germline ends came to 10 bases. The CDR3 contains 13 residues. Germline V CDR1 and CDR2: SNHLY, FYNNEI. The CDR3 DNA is TGTGCCAGCCGGCGAGAGGGCAATCAGCCCCAGCATTTT. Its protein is CASRREGNQPQHF.

The CDR3: CASRPTGAQETQYF. The CDR3, as DNA: TGTGCCAGCAGGCCTACAGGGGCCCAAGAGACCCAGTACTTC. This chain joins TRBV6-6 and TRBJ2-5, with 7 nucleotides matching TRBD1. Per the germline V gene, CDR1 is MNHNY and CDR2 is SVGAGI (reference sequence). The V and J ends lost 6 bases and 1 base, in that order; junction bases with no gene match: 5. The CDR3 runs to 14 residues.

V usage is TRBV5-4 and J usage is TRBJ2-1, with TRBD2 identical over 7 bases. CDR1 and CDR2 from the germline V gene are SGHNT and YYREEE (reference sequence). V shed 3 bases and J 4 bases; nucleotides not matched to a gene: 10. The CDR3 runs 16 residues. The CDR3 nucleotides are TGTGCCAGCAGCTCGCTTGGGGCGGGAGAGTACAATGAGCAGTTCTTC. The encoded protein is CASSSLGAGEYNEQFF. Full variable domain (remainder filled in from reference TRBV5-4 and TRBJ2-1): ETGVTQSPTHLIKTRGQQVTLRCSSQSGHNTVSWYQQALGQGPQFIFQYYREEENGRGNFPPRFSGLQFPNYSSELNVNALELDDSALYLCASSSLGAGEYNEQFFGPGTRLTVL.

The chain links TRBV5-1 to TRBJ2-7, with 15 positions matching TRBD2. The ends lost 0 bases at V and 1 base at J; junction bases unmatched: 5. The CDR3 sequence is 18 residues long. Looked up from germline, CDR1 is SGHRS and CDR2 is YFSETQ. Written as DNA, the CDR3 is TGCGCCAGCAGCTTGGGGACTAGCGGGGGGGCCATGTCCTACGAGCAGTACTTC. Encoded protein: CASSLGTSGGAMSYEQYF. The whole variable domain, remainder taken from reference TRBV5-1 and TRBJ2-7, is KAGVTQTPRYLIKTRGQQVTLSCSPISGHRSVSWYQQTPGQGLQFLFEYFSETQRNKGNFPGRFSGRQFSNSRSEMNVSTLELGDSALYLCASSLGTSGGAMSYEQYFGPGTRLTVT.

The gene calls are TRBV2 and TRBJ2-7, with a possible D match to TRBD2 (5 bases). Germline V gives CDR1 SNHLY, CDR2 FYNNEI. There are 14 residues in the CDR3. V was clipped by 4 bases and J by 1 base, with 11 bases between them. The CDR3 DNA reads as TGTGCCAGCAGTGGGGAGAACATATCCTACGAGCAGTACTTC. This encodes CASSGENISYEQYF.

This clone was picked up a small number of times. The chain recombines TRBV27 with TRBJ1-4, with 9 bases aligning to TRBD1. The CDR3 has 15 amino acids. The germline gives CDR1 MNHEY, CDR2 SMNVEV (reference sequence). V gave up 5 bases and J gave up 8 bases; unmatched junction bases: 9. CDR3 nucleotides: TGTGCCAGCAGTCCCCGGACAGGGGTTGAAGAAAAACTGTTTTTT. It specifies CASSPRTGVEEKLFF.

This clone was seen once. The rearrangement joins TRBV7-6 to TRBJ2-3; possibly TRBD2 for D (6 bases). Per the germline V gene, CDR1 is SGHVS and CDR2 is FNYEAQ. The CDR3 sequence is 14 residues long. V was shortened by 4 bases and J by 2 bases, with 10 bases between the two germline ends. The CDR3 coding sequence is TGTGCCAGCAGCTCGGGACTCCTCACAGATACGCAGTATTTT. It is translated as CASSSGLLTDTQYF.